This T cell receptor (beta chain) is from a study of T cell clonality in common variable immunodeficiency. Points from the study as a whole: Patient heterogeneity in the CVID cohort limited correlations between repertoire features and clinical complications. Shared TCRbeta clones were fewer between CVID subjects than controls.

The CDR3 totals 17 residues. V lost 4 bases to trimming and J lost 1 base; unmatched junction nucleotides: 9. Germline lookup yields CDR1 SNHLY and CDR2 FYNNEI. This clone was found many times. Its specificity is unknown. The read gets to within 3 residues of the CDR3 end, and the germline J gene fills in the rest. Most patients and controls had Caucasian heritage. Sequencing input was equivalent genomic DNA from CVID and controls. Method: immunoSEQ multiplex PCR; TCRdb's copy keeps in-frame clones and lacks some. The sample contains under 40,000 clones, none of them singletons. The chain employs TRBV2 and TRBJ2-3; TRBD2 matches 9 bases. What was sequenced was peripheral blood mononuclear cells. The sequence came from a person between 18 and 75 years old in good health. CDR3 bases read: TGTGCCAGCAGTGGAGGAGTAGCGGGGGCTCGCACAGATACG. Translation: CASSGGVAGARTDT. The entire CDR3 protein is CASSGGVAGARTDTQYF.